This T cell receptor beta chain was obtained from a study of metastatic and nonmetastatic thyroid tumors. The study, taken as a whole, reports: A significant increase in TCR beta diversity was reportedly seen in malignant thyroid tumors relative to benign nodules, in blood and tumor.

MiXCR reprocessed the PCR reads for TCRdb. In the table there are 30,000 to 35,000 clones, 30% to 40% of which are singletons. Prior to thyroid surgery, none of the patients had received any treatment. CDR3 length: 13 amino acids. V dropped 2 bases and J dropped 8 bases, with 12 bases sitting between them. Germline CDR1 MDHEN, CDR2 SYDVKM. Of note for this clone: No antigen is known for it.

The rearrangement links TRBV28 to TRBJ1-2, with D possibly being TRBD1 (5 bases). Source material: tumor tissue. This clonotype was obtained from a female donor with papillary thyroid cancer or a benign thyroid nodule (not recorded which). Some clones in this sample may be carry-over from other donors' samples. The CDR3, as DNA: TGTGCCAGCAGTTTAGGTACAGGCGAAGGCTACACCTTC. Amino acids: CASSLGTGEGYTF.